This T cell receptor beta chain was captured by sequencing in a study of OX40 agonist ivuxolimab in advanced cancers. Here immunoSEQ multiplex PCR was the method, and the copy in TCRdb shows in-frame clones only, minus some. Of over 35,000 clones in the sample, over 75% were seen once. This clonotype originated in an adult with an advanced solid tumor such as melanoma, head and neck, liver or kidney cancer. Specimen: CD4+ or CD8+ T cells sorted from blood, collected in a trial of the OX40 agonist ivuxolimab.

The CDR3 sequence is CASSLPSSYTEAFF. As DNA, the CDR3 is TGCGCCAGCAGCTTGCCGAGTTCATACACTGAAGCTTTCTTT. V is TRBV5-1 and J is TRBJ1-1; D gene unclear. There are 14 residues in the CDR3. The V and J ends lost 1 base and 3 bases respectively, with 10 bases between them. The germline V gene encodes CDR1 SGHRS and CDR2 YFSETQ.